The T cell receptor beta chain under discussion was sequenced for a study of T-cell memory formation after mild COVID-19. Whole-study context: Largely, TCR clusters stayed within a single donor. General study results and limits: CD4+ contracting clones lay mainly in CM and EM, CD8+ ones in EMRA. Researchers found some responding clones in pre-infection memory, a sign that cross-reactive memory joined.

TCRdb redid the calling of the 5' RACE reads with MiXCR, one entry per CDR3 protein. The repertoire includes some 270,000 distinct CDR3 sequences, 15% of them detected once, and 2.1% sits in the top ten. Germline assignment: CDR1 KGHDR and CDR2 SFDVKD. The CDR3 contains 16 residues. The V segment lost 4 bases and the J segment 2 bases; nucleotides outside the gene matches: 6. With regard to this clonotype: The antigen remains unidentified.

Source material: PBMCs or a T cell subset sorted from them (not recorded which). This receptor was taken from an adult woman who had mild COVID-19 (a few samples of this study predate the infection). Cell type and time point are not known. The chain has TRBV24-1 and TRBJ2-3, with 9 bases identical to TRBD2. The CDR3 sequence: CATSELGGGATDTQYF. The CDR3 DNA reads TGTGCCACCAGTGAGCTCGGCGGGGGGGCCACAGATACGCAGTATTTT.